This TCR beta chain originates from a study of identical twins. General observations from the study: Cord blood beta clonotypes that were abundant carried fewer insertions, and memory repertoires showed no such trend.

Many counts were recorded for this clonotype. Its antigen is currently unknown. Trimming cost V 9 bases and J 0 bases; bases outside gene matches: 2. Germline lookup yields CDR1 SNHLY and CDR2 FYNNEI. This CDR3 is built from 12 residues. TCRdb fed the 5' RACE reads into MiXCR, producing one record per CDR3 protein. The sample includes 200,000 to 300,000 distinct CDR3 sequences, about 7% of them seen just once. This same sample was also part of a study on yellow fever vaccine responses in identical twins.

The chain links TRBV2 to TRBJ2-7, with 7 nucleotides matching TRBD1. Material for sequencing was memory (CD45RO+) T cells sorted from blood. The receptor comes from a young woman in good health. The CDR3, as DNA: TGTGCCAGTAGGGACAGCTCCTACGAGCAGTACTTC. It specifies CASRDSSYEQYF.